Below, 29 T cell receptor beta chains from the same sample are listed, as sequenced in a study of blood T cell repertoires in COVID-19. The protocol was immunoSEQ multiplex PCR, while the TCRdb copy is restricted to in-frame clones and leaves out a portion. The table has approximately 89,000 clones, around four fifths seen once. Source material: peripheral blood. The receptors shown here come from a woman in her 70s with active or convalescent COVID-19.

The chain joins TRBV5-1 to TRBJ1-3, with a weak D call TRBD1 (5 bases). CDR1 SGHRS and CDR2 YFSETQ come from the germline V gene. The CDR3 has 14 amino acids. V was cut by 4 bases and J by 3 bases, with 11 bases left in between. CDR3 nucleotides: TGCGCCAGCAGCGTAGCGGGACTTGGAAACACCATATATTTT. Translating gives CASSVAGLGNTIYF.

The gene calls are TRBV3-1 (or the pseudogene TRBV3-2) and TRBJ2-3; TRBD2 matches at 13 bases. Trimming took 5 bases from V and 6 from J; bases not matched to a gene: 11. The CDR3 is 17 amino acids. In germline, CDR1 is LGHDT, CDR2 YNNKEL (reference sequence). CDR3 DNA: TGTGCCAGCAGCTCCCGACTAGCGGGGGGTTTCAGGGATACGCAGTATTTT. Amino acid sequence: CASSSRLAGGFRDTQYF.

The chain couples TRBV23-1 to TRBJ1-4, with D perhaps matching TRBD1 (6 bases). TRBV23-1 is filed as an ORF, its function uncertain. The CDR3 has 19 residues. The V gene lost 10 bases and the J gene lost 0 bases, with 27 bases spanning the gap. The CDR3 region is CAKGTRGRKRATTNEKLFF. The CDR3 DNA follows: TGCGCCAAGGGGACCAGGGGTCGAAAGCGAGCGACAACTAATGAAAAACTGTTTTTT.

J is TRBJ2-1 and V is TRBV5-1, with D hard to call. The germline V gene has CDR1 SGHRS and CDR2 YFSETQ. V lost 0 bases, J lost 3 bases, and 7 bases lay in between. The CDR3 runs 14 residues. CDR3 sequence (DNA): TGCGCCAGCAGCTTGGCCGCCAGCTACAATGAGCAGTTCTTC. Its translation is CASSLAASYNEQFF.

The chain has TRBV11-3 and TRBJ2-1; 7 bases align to TRBD1. Germline CDR1 reads SGHNT; CDR2 reads YENEEA. This CDR3 contains 14 residues. V lost 6 bases and J lost 2; bases outside the gene matches: 4. DNA of the CDR3: TGTGCCAGCAGTATACAGGGGACCTACAATGAGCAGTTCTTC. This sequence encodes CASSIQGTYNEQFF.

The chain is built from TRBV27 and TRBJ2-3; the match to TRBD2 covers 13 bases. The CDR3 totals 17 residues. V dropped 5 bases and J dropped 5; count of bases not matched to a gene: 10. Per germline, CDR1 MNHEY and CDR2 SMNVEV (reference sequence). Here the CDR3 reads CASSPRLAGGLLDTQYF. CDR3 nucleotides: TGTGCCAGCAGTCCGCGACTAGCGGGGGGACTACTAGATACGCAGTATTTT.

The rearrangement links TRBV29-1 to TRBJ2-7; 7 bases are shared with TRBD1. The CDR3 contains 14 residues. V shed 7 bases and J 5 bases; nucleotides not matched to a gene: 14. Germline V gene data show CDR1 as SQVTM and CDR2 as ANQGSEA. CDR3 region: CSGHLHDRVHEQYF. In nucleotides, the CDR3 is TGCAGCGGACACCTCCACGACAGGGTCCACGAGCAGTACTTC.

This chain joins TRBV7-6 and TRBJ2-1; the match to TRBD1 covers 11 bases. The CDR3 has 18 residues. J lost 3 bases, V lost 5 bases, and 12 bases had no gene match. Germline V CDR1 and CDR2: SGHVS, FNYEAQ. In DNA form, the CDR3 reads TGTGCCAGCAGCCCAGGGGTTGGACAGGGGGCGGACTACAATGAGCAGTTCTTC. It encodes CASSPGVGQGADYNEQFF.

The V call is TRBV25-1, the J call TRBJ2-1, with 7 bases lining up with TRBD1. J was trimmed by 6 bases and V by 5 bases; bases with no gene match: 1. The CDR3 length is 12 residues. From germline, CDR1 is MGHDK and CDR2 SYGVNS. CDR3 amino acids: CASSPGGNEQFF. The DNA of the CDR3 is TGTGCCAGCAGTCCAGGGGGCAATGAGCAGTTCTTC.

This clone was seen only a few times. The chain uses TRBV19 and TRBJ2-7; 11 bases are a match to TRBD1. This CDR3 is built from 13 residues. CDR1 and CDR2 from the germline V gene are LNHDA and SQIVND (reference sequence). V dropped 5 bases and J dropped 5; count of bases not matched to a gene: 2. The CDR3 reads CASSLDRGHEQYF. The DNA of the CDR3 is TGTGCCAGTAGTTTGGACAGGGGGCACGAGCAGTACTTC.

This sequence joins TRBV7-2 and TRBJ1-6; 8 bases line up with TRBD1. Unmatched junction bases numbered 8, after V lost 6 bases and J lost 10 bases. Germline V gene sequence: CDR1 SGHTA, CDR2 FQGNSA. There are 14 residues in the CDR3. As DNA, the CDR3 is TGTGCCAGCAGTCCTAGACAGGGGAAATCACCCCTCCACTTT. Translation gives CASSPRQGKSPLHF.

The chain has TRBV5-4 and TRBJ1-1; 9 bases align to TRBD1. Germline V gene data show CDR1 as SGHNT and CDR2 as YYREEE (reference sequence). The CDR3 consists of 15 residues. The trim removed 5 bases at V and 1 base at J, leaving 6 bases unmatched. The CDR3 protein is CASRKDRGANTEAFF. The CDR3 DNA is TGTGCCAGCAGGAAGGACAGGGGCGCGAACACTGAAGCTTTCTTT.

Details on this clone: The DNA is left out, because the CDR3 cannot be placed on it with certainty; the CDR3 is given as TCRdb lists it. The V call is TRBV5-1, the J call TRBJ1-2; the tabulated D call, TRBD1, remains unverified against the DNA. CDR1 is SGHRS and CDR2 is YFSETQ in the germline V gene. The CDR3 spans 12 amino acids, including both terminal residues. The CDR3 reads CASSFGQGSKSF.

The gene calls are TRBV5-1 and TRBJ2-7; possibly TRBD1 for D (6 bases). V was cut by 6 bases and J by 5 bases, with 21 bases left in between. CDR3 length: 15 residues. Per germline, CDR1 SGHRS and CDR2 YFSETQ. The CDR3 region has the DNA TGCGCCAGCACCCTCACGGGACAAACTAGGGACGAGCAGTACTTC. It encodes CASTLTGQTRDEQYF.

The CDR3 sequence is CASSRRQGQMNTEAFF. The CDR3 region has the DNA TGTGCCAGCAGTCGGCGACAGGGGCAGATGAACACTGAAGCTTTCTTT. V usage is TRBV27 and J usage is TRBJ1-1; 8 bases are shared with TRBD1. With 5 bases clipped from V and 0 bases from J, the junction kept 8 bases outside the gene matches. Germline values: CDR1 MNHEY, CDR2 SMNVEV (reference sequence). The CDR3 is made up of 16 amino acids.

The V and J genes are TRBV5-5 and TRBJ1-5; 8 bases are shared with TRBD1. CDR1 SGHKS and CDR2 YYEKEE come from the germline V gene (reference sequence). J was trimmed by 2 bases and V by 4 bases; bases with no gene match: 2. There are 14 residues in the CDR3. This chain's CDR3 is CASSATGGNQPQHF. The CDR3 region has the DNA TGTGCCAGCAGCGCGACAGGGGGCAATCAGCCCCAGCATTTT.

This chain links TRBV3-1 (or the pseudogene TRBV3-2) with TRBJ2-1; 10 positions agree with TRBD2. Germline assignment: CDR1 LGHDT and CDR2 YNNKEL (reference sequence). The CDR3 is 15 amino acids. Unmatched junction bases numbered 5, after V lost 0 bases and J lost 9 bases. DNA of the CDR3: TGTGCCAGCAGCCAAGAAGCGGGGGGGCTTAGTGAGCAGTTCTTC. Protein sequence: CASSQEAGGLSEQFF.

The V call is TRBV7-2, the J call TRBJ1-4; D perhaps matches TRBD1 (6 bases). Trimming pared 5 bases from V and 4 bases from J, leaving 11 bases between. The CDR3 runs 14 residues. CDR1 SGHTA and CDR2 FQGNSA come from the germline V gene. CDR3 sequence: CASSATGYNEKLFF. The CDR3 bases are TGTGCCAGCAGCGCGACAGGCTATAATGAAAAACTGTTTTTT.

This clone appeared a few times. V usage is TRBV7-2 and J usage is TRBJ2-3; TRBD2 matches at 8 bases. The CDR3 runs 12 residues. Germline V gene sequence: CDR1 SGHTA, CDR2 FQGNSA. With V trimmed by 10 bases and J by 8 bases, 8 bases remained unmatched. This CDR3 reads CATGGAVGTQYF. CDR3 sequence (DNA): TGTGCCACCGGGGGGGCCGTGGGTACGCAGTATTTT. Full variable domain (outside the CDR3, taken from reference TRBV7-2 and TRBJ2-3): GAGVSQSPSNKVTEKGKDVELRCDPISGHTALYWYRQSLGQGLEFLIYFQGNSAPDKSGLPSDRFSAERTGGSVSTLTIQRTQQEDSAVYLCATGGAVGTQYFGPGTRLTVL.

This clone appeared a single time. The rearrangement links TRBV6-7 to TRBJ1-1; 7 bases match TRBD1. TRBV6-7 is reported as an ORF; its role is uncertain. With V trimmed by 5 bases and J by 6 bases, 6 bases remained unmatched. The CDR3 length is 13 residues. CDR3 sequence: CASSLERGPEAFF. CDR3 coding DNA: TGTGCCAGCAGTCTCGAGAGGGGGCCTGAAGCTTTCTTT.

The V call is TRBV27, the J call TRBJ2-7; a weak D match, TRBD1 (6 bases). The V and J ends lost 5 bases and 0 bases respectively, with 11 bases between them. The CDR3 consists of 14 residues. The V gene's germline CDR1 is MNHEY and CDR2 SMNVEV (reference sequence). The CDR3 region is CASSPGQRSYEQYF. CDR3 nucleotides: TGTGCCAGCAGTCCCGGACAGCGCTCCTACGAGCAGTACTTC.

The rearrangement joins TRBV19 to TRBJ2-7; tentative D call: TRBD2 (5 bases). The ends were cut back, 8 bases at V and 6 bases at J, with 20 bases in the middle. The CDR3 totals 14 residues. From germline, CDR1 is LNHDA and CDR2 SQIVND (reference sequence). CDR3 amino acids: CASPVPLTGCEQYF. The DNA for the CDR3 is TGTGCCAGTCCCGTCCCCCTCACGGGATGCGAGCAGTACTTC.

The rearrangement links TRBV7-2 to TRBJ2-5; no definite D call. Trimming pared 1 base from V and 0 bases from J, leaving 9 bases between. This CDR3 is 15 amino acids long. Germline CDR1 SGHTA, CDR2 FQGNSA. For the CDR3, the DNA is TGTGCCAGCAGCTTAGGTCGACTGCACCAAGAGACCCAGTACTTC. This encodes CASSLGRLHQETQYF.

This clone showed up just once. CDR3 region: CASSLTGGHSPLHF. The CDR3 DNA reads TGTGCCAGCAGCTTAACAGGGGGCCATTCACCCCTCCACTTT. V is TRBV7-9 and J is TRBJ1-6; 9 positions match TRBD1. This CDR3 region has 14 residues. V gave up 2 bases and J gave up 8 bases; unmatched junction bases: 1. The germline V gene encodes CDR1 SEHNR and CDR2 FQNEAQ (reference sequence).

This clone came up once. The chain couples TRBV12-5 to TRBJ2-7; tentatively, D is TRBD2 (5 bases). Trimming removed 2 bases at V and 0 bases at J, with 11 bases between. This CDR3 region has 15 residues. Germline V gene sequence: CDR1 LGHNT, CDR2 FRNRAP. CDR3 DNA: TGTGCTAGTGGTTTGTGGAGGACTTACTCCTACGAGCAGTACTTC. Protein: CASGLWRTYSYEQYF.

The V call is TRBV5-8, the J call TRBJ2-3, with no clear D. Per the germline V gene, CDR1 is SGHTS and CDR2 is YDEGEE. CDR3 length: 17 amino acids. Trimming removed 0 bases at V and 0 bases at J, with 14 bases between. CDR3 region: CASSLAPRSLSTDTQYF. CDR3 DNA: TGTGCCAGCAGCTTGGCTCCCCGGAGCCTTAGCACAGATACGCAGTATTTT.

J is TRBJ2-1 and V is TRBV7-2; TRBD2 is a possible D gene (5 bases). V lost 5 bases and J 4 bases, leaving 15 bases between the germline ends. CDR3 length: 15 residues. CDR1 is SGHTA and CDR2 is FQGNSA in the germline V gene. CDR3 DNA: TGTGCCAGCAGCCTGACCAGCGGAGCTTACAATGAGCAGTTCTTC. It specifies CASSLTSGAYNEQFF.

The chain uses TRBV10-3 and TRBJ1-2; 10 bases are shared with TRBD1. The CDR3 runs 13 residues. Looked up from germline, CDR1 is ENHRY and CDR2 is SYGVKD. V gave up 10 bases and J gave up 3 bases; unmatched junction bases: 5. The CDR3 DNA reads as TGTGCCAGCCGGGACAGGGGCTACTATGGCTACACCTTC. It encodes CASRDRGYYGYTF.

This chain joins TRBV6-5 and TRBJ2-1, with D maybe TRBD2 (6 bases). The CDR3 is 13 residues long. Trimming shortened V by 6 bases and J by 3 bases, and 9 bases separated the two germline ends. CDR1 is MNHEY and CDR2 is SVGAGI in the germline V gene. The CDR3 protein is CASRSGFYNEQFF. CDR3 sequence (DNA): TGTGCCAGCAGAAGCGGGTTCTACAATGAGCAGTTCTTC.